Listed below are T cell receptor beta chains from one sample, sequenced in a study of regulatory T cells in long-lasting Graves disease. Each CDR3 protein gets one entry after TCRdb re-called the multiplex PCR reads with MiXCR. The sample carries 350,000 to 450,000 distinct CDR3 sequences, 12% recorded once. This sample also appeared in a second study, on T cells in Graves' hyperthyroidism and ophthalmopathy.

The sequencing here drew on peripheral blood mononuclear cells (PBMCs), taken at new diagnosis, from a patient treated with antithyroid drugs. These receptors were obtained from a woman between 18 and 29 years old with Graves disease. The CDR3 runs from the conserved cysteine through the conserved F or W. For some rows the clone size is stated as once, few or many, or as a class when expanded; others skip it.

clone size,J gene,V gene,CDR3 protein
many,TRBJ2-7,TRBV28,CASSSPPYEQYF
many,TRBJ2-7,TRBV11-2,CASRPAGANEQYF
many,TRBJ2-7,TRBV12-3/TRBV12-4,CASSLLAGPYEQYF
many,TRBJ2-5,TRBV6-1,CASTEDPSQETQYF
few,TRBJ2-7,TRBV30,CAWSLSGSSGYEQYF
-,TRBJ2-1,TRBV10-3,CAISESGLANEQFF
few,TRBJ2-1,TRBV7-2,CAGSLKLVISEQFF
many,TRBJ1-1,TRBV9,CASSPRAARNTEAFF
few,TRBJ2-5,TRBV12-3/TRBV12-4,CASSLRPRLNAGTQYF
many,TRBJ1-1,TRBV20-1,CSASPRPISSEAFF
few,TRBJ1-2,TRBV4-1,CASSPRTSSNYGYTF
many,TRBJ2-3,TRBV5-1,CASSLGLAGHRRTDTQYF
many,TRBJ2-1,TRBV5-1,CASRPRAGSYNEQFF
-,TRBJ2-1,TRBV7-9,CASSLKGIFPAVEADNEQFF
many,TRBJ2-7,TRBV20-1,CSASSVRTLYEQYF
many,TRBJ2-4,TRBV6-2/TRBV6-3,CASRAGGTKNIQYF
-,TRBJ2-1,TRBV7-3,CASSLHTFRGREVRSSYNEQFF
few,TRBJ2-5,TRBV6-6,CASSYSTLAGSQETQYF
-,TRBJ2-2,TRBV20-1,CSARDPGPGELFF
many,TRBJ2-1,TRBV11-3,CASSDRSSYNEQFF
many,TRBJ2-7,TRBV20-1,CSPLTRSSYEQYF
few,TRBJ1-4,TRBV15,CATSRGTAHNEKLFF
-,TRBJ1-1,TRBV12-3/TRBV12-4,CASSLDWGTEAFF
many,TRBJ2-2,TRBV6-5,CASSYGEYTGELFF
many,TRBJ1-2,TRBV28,CASSQPSGQAKYDYTF
-,TRBJ1-5,TRBV20-1,CSARGGGIGESNQPQHF
many,TRBJ2-3,TRBV7-2,CASSTPRNTQYF
few,TRBJ1-3,TRBV11-2,CASSLGNTTYF
many,TRBJ2-5,TRBV2,CASSDGPLGTGKETQYF
many,TRBJ2-2,TRBV24-1,CATSDSQGANTGELFF
many,TRBJ1-1,TRBV6-1,CASSETGWSEAFF
-,TRBJ1-3,TRBV7-2,CASSSRTPGNTIYF
-,TRBJ1-4,TRBV5-8,CASSPPGQDNEKLFF